The clone carrying this TCR beta chain was counted once. The data were obtained in a study of blood T cell repertoires in COVID-19. The V gene lost 2 bases and the J gene lost 10 bases, with 22 bases spanning the gap. Germline CDR1 reads SGHTA; CDR2 reads FQGNSA. There are 16 residues in the CDR3. Sequenced by immunoSEQ multiplex PCR; TCRdb stores in-frame clones only, minus some. The table has approximately 140,000 clones, more than 75% seen once. Sequencing input: PBMCs or T cells enriched from blood (not recorded which). The receptor's source is a woman aged 30 to 39 with acute COVID-19. The chain is built from TRBV7-2 and TRBJ2-3, with D tentatively TRBD1 (8 bases). CDR3 amino acids: CASSLLGAGGGGSQYF. Here the CDR3 DNA reads TGTGCCAGCAGCTTACTTGGGGCAGGGGGCGGGGGATCGCAGTATTTT.